The sequence of this T cell receptor beta chain was determined in a study of blood T cell repertoires in COVID-19 (dated by TCRdb to the early 2020s). Describing the broader study: Samples from collaborators originated in the United States, Italy and Spain and spanned both the acute and convalescent phases of COVID-19. The material from the prospective study consisted of cDNA or gDNA derived from T cells, B-cell-depleted T cells, or PBMCs. Subjects who had been exposed to COVID-19, were actively infected with it, or had recovered from it provided the deeply sampled blood TCRbeta repertoires that made up the dataset. The repertoires were released in a freely available public database intended as a resource for research on the immune response to SARS-CoV-2. Samples were obtained from the ongoing ImmuneRACE study (first 160 participants) and from over 1,000 subjects provided by 6 global collaborators. A de-identified subject ID, COVID-19 status, age in years and sex were almost always included in the sample metadata. Where HLA class I and class II types were available, the types were taken from metadata supplied by the sample provider, not from assay-based typing.

On the study overall, not on this receptor specifically: The amount of clinical and demographic metadata varied by source and participant and was provided uncurated.

On this clone: It has no known antigen specificity. Being one base from a much bigger clone, this may be a read error. The same CDR3 also results from other DNA sequences found in this sample.

TCRbeta CDR3 regions were amplified from genomic DNA using the immunoSEQ Assay, a bias-controlled multiplex PCR. On the study's bioinformatics: The number of nucleated cells in each sample was estimated from the amplification of reference gene primers within the assay. To quantify the absolute abundance of each unique TCRbeta CDR3 rearrangement, sequence reads were collapsed and filtered. For each sample, productive Simpson clonality was calculated as the square root of Simpson's diversity index over productive rearrangements. TCRdb mirrors the immuneACCESS table, restricted to in-frame sequences. Some clones are absent from its copies; in checked studies, under half trace to an unresolved V gene, and the reason for the others is unknown. That table supplies the V and J calls and clone size; D and trimming were determined from the DNA. Counted in this sample were around 260,000 clones; roughly nine tenths of them appeared once. The leading ten clones occupy about 9.8% of the sample.

The germline V gene provides CDR1 SGHTA and CDR2 FQGNSA. V lost 5 bases and J lost 1 base; the stretch between them is 3 bases long. From its cysteine to its phenylalanine, the CDR3 spans 11 amino acids. The kept DNA is CDR3 alone, 33 bases in frame from the first base. Samples from volunteer blood donors who had recovered from COVID-19 were contributed by a second Seattle source. The collaborating institutions used their own protocols to collect whole blood in K2EDTA tubes. For TCRbeta analysis, collaborators shipped samples as frozen whole blood, isolated PBMCs, or DNA extracted from either of those sample types.

Recombination connected TRBV7-2 to TRBJ2-7, with no D gene named confidently. The TCR originated in a man aged 40-50 years who had recovered from COVID-19. The sequencing sample was made of peripheral blood. The DNA reads TGTGCCAGCAGCCCGTCCTACGAGCAGTACTTC. Its protein reads: CASSPSYEQYF.